This T cell receptor beta chain was identified during a study of blood T cell repertoires in COVID-19. The V gene's germline CDR1 is LGHNA and CDR2 YSLEER. With V trimmed by 1 base and J by 5 bases, 2 bases remained unmatched. The CDR3 totals 15 residues. Produced via immunoSEQ multiplex PCR; TCRdb's table is partial and in-frame only. The sample carries approximately 25,000 clones, 82% recorded once. The gene calls are TRBV4-3 and TRBJ2-3; 11 bases are a match to TRBD2. This TCR came from a human donor in a cohort sampled during active COVID-19. Sequencing was performed on peripheral blood. As DNA, the CDR3 is TGCGCCAGCAGCCAAGTAGCGGGGGGGCTAGATACGCAGTATTTT. Its translation is CASSQVAGGLDTQYF.